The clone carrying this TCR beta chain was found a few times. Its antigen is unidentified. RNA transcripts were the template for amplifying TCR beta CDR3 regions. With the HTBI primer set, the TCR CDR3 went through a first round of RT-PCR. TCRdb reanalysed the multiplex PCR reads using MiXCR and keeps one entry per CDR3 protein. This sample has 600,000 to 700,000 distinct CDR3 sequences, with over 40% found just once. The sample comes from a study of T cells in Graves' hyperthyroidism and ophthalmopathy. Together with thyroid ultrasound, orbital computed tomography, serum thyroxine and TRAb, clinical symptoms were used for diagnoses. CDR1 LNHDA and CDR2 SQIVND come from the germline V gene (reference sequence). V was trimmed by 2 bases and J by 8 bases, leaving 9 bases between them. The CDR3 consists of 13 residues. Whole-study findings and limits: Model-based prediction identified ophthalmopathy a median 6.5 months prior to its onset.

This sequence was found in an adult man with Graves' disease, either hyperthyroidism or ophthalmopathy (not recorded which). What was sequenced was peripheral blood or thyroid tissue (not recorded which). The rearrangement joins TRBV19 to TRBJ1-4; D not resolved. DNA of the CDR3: TGTGCCAGTAGTATATCAAGGCAAGAAAAACTGTTTTTT. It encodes CASSISRQEKLFF.